This TCR beta chain was sequenced in a study of shared clonotypes between healthy human individuals. In the study overall: Donor ages ranged 18 to 49 years: a couple of women, three men.

In regard to this clone: Its antigen is undetermined.

This CDR3 comprises 15 residues. In germline, CDR1 is MDHEN, CDR2 SYDVKM. The ends lost 5 bases at V and 10 bases at J; junction bases unmatched: 13. The donors were adults (healthy and HIV-negative) with no recent acute infections or vaccinations. Data came from immunoSEQ multiplex PCR; TCRdb stores just in-frame clones and leaves some out. Of around 510,000 clones detected, about 80% appear once; the ten largest clones hold 12%. Study conclusions and caveats: The sampled material consisted only of blood, and tissue repertoires are likely to differ. Clonotype sharing across donors was expected to vary with sequencing depth.

The chain carries TRBV28 and TRBJ1-4; 7 bases are shared with TRBD1. The sequence was collected from a woman aged 40 to 50 in good health. Some clones in this sample may be carry-over from other donors' samples. Sample: PBMCs. CDR3 nucleotide sequence: TGTGCCAGCAGTCCAAGCCGGGACAGCGGTGGAAAACTGTTTTTT. It specifies CASSPSRDSGGKLFF.